A selection of T cell receptor beta chains follows, all from one sample in a study of cytomegalovirus exposure and HLA in healthy donors. Some clones are missing from TCRdb's copy, which holds only in-frame ones; the method was immunoSEQ multiplex PCR. The sample records 65,000 to 100,000 clones, roughly 85% being singletons. The material sequenced was PBMCs. Every receptor here comes from a female donor in good health and CMV-seronegative. The CDR3 runs from the conserved cysteine through the conserved F or W. Fields, in order: V gene, clone size, J gene, D gene, CDR3 DNA, CDR3 protein. A D gene is named only where the DNA matches it firmly. Clone size appears in some rows only: once, few, many, or a class for an expanded clone.

TRBV5-4	.	TRBJ1-2	TRBD1	TGTGCCAGCAGCCCCGGACAGGGGGTAGTTGGCTACACCTTC	CASSPGQGVVGYTF
TRBV5-4	.	TRBJ2-1	.	TGTGCCAGCAGCAGCAGGGCGGGGAGCTCCTACAATGAGCAGTTCTTC	CASSSRAGSSYNEQFF
TRBV11-2	.	TRBJ2-3	TRBD1	TGTGCCAGCAGCTCTCTAAAGACAGGGACGCAGTATTTT	CASSSLKTGTQYF
TRBV4-1	.	TRBJ1-1	.	TGCGCCAGCAGCCAAGGAATCTCTCGGGACACTGAAGCTTTCTTT	CASSQGISRDTEAFF
TRBV11-2	few	TRBJ2-1	TRBD2	TGTGCCAGCAGCTTAAGAGGGACTAGCGGGAGAAGGGACAATGAGCAGTTCTTC	CASSLRGTSGRRDNEQFF
TRBV7-8	.	TRBJ2-7	TRBD2	TGTGCCAGCAGCCCCCTTGCGGGAGCAACCTACGAGCAGTACTTC	CASSPLAGATYEQYF
TRBV5-1	.	TRBJ2-5	.	TGCGCCAGCAGCCGGGACTCCCGGCCGGGAGAGACCCAGTACTTC	CASSRDSRPGETQYF
TRBV5-1	few	TRBJ1-5	.	TGCGCCAGCAGCTGGCAGGGGTTAGGGGATCAGCCCCAGCATTTT	CASSWQGLGDQPQHF
TRBV6-1	.	TRBJ2-7	.	TGTGCCAGCAGTCGGGAGCCCCTCTCCTACGAGCAGTACTTC	CASSREPLSYEQYF
TRBV7-2	.	TRBJ1-1	.	TGTGCCAGCAGTCAACAGGGGAACACTGAAGCTTTCTTT	CASSQQGNTEAFF
TRBV30	.	TRBJ1-3	TRBD1	TGTGCCTGGAGGTCCGGGACAGGGCGAAACACCATATATTTT	CAWRSGTGRNTIYF
TRBV10-1	.	TRBJ2-1	TRBD2	TGCGCCAGCGCCAGCGGGGTATACAATGAGCAGTTCTTC	CASASGVYNEQFF
TRBV5-1	.	TRBJ2-7	TRBD1	TGCGCCAGCAGCTTGGCCGGGACAGGGGAAGAGCAGTACTTC	CASSLAGTGEEQYF
TRBV15	.	TRBJ2-1	.	TGTGCCACCAGCGGATCGGCGGAAAGCTCCTACAATGAGCAGTTCTTC	CATSGSAESSYNEQFF
TRBV14	few	TRBJ2-2	TRBD1	TGTGCCAGCAGCCAATGGACAGGGGATGTTGGCGGGGAGCTGTTTTTT	CASSQWTGDVGGELFF
TRBV25-1	.	TRBJ2-7	TRBD1	TGTGCCAGCAGTGGGGGGGACAGGGCCTACGAGCAGTACTTC	CASSGGDRAYEQYF
TRBV5-1	.	TRBJ1-3	.	TGCGCCAGCAGCTTGGTCGGGGGAGGCTTAGGAAACACCATATATTTT	CASSLVGGGLGNTIYF
TRBV5-4	.	TRBJ1-2	TRBD1	TGTGCCAGCAGCTTGGGTGGGACAGGGGGCCCCTATGGCTACACCTTC	CASSLGGTGGPYGYTF
TRBV28	.	TRBJ1-1	.	TGTGCCAGCAGGGGGGGGCCTACCATGAACACTGAAGCTTTCTTT	CASRGGPTMNTEAFF
TRBV5-8	.	TRBJ2-3	.	TGTGCCAGCAACCCGCAGGGGTACACAGATACGCAGTATTTT	CASNPQGYTDTQYF
TRBV7-9	.	TRBJ1-1	.	TGTGCCAGCAGCCTCCATACGGGGGGGACTGAAGCTTTCTTT	CASSLHTGGTEAFF
TRBV6-6	.	TRBJ1-5	.	TGTGCCAGCAGTTCGACAGGAGATCAGCCCCAGCATTTT	CASSSTGDQPQHF
TRBV5-5	.	TRBJ1-5	.	TGTGCCAGCAGCTTGGGGGCGGGGGTCGGCCAGCCCCAGCATTTT	CASSLGAGVGQPQHF
TRBV21-1	.	TRBJ2-2	.	TGTGCCAGCAGCAAGGGATACAGGGTCGTGGACACCGGGGAGCTGTTTTTT	CASSKGYRVVDTGELFF
TRBV28	.	TRBJ1-2	TRBD1	TGTGCCAGCAGTTTAGACAGGGCTCTTGGCTACACCTTC	CASSLDRALGYTF
TRBV29-1	.	TRBJ1-2	.	TGCAGCGACAACAGGGTGGGTGGCTACACCTTC	CSDNRVGGYTF
TRBV7-9	few	TRBJ2-5	.	TGTTCCAGCAGCTTAACTCCTCAGGGGATGGGAGAGACCCAGTACTTC	CSSSLTPQGMGETQYF
TRBV28	.	TRBJ2-7	TRBD2	TGTGCCAGCAGTTTACGGACTAGCGGTTTCTACGAGCAGTACTTC	CASSLRTSGFYEQYF
TRBV4-3	.	TRBJ1-1	TRBD1	TGCGCCAGCAGCCAATTCAAGACAGGGACCATGAACACTGAAGCTTTCTTT	CASSQFKTGTMNTEAFF
TRBV11-2	.	TRBJ1-1	TRBD1	TGTGCCAGCAGCGGACAGGCCGTTGAAGCTTTCTTT	CASSGQAVEAFF
TRBV5-1	.	TRBJ2-3	TRBD2	TGCGCCAGCAGCCATGGACTAGGGTCAGATACGCAGTATTTT	CASSHGLGSDTQYF
TRBV7-8	.	TRBJ2-7	TRBD2	TGTGCCAGCAGCTTAGCGTTTAGCGGGGGACCGAACTACGAGCAGTACTTC	CASSLAFSGGPNYEQYF
TRBV19	.	TRBJ1-1	TRBD1	TGTGCCAGTAGTGCAACAATAGACAGGGGGAAGGCTGAAGCTTTCTTT	CASSATIDRGKAEAFF
TRBV9	.	TRBJ2-1	TRBD2	TGTGCCAGCAACCCGCTGCCTAGCGGGAGTAGAGGTGAGCAGTTCTTC	CASNPLPSGSRGEQFF
TRBV6-1	.	TRBJ2-1	TRBD1	TGTGCCAGCATGGACAGGACTTACAATGAGCAGTTCTTC	CASMDRTYNEQFF
TRBV7-2	.	TRBJ2-7	.	TGTGCCAGCAGCTTGACAGATTCCTACGAGCAGTACTTC	CASSLTDSYEQYF
TRBV6-1	.	TRBJ2-1	TRBD1	TGTGCCAGCAGTGAACAGGGGGCCTACAATGAGCAGTTCTTC	CASSEQGAYNEQFF
TRBV27	.	TRBJ2-1	.	TGTGCCAGCAGTCCAGACCGGGACTACAATGAGCAGTTCTTC	CASSPDRDYNEQFF
TRBV11-2	.	TRBJ2-7	.	TGTGCCAGCAGCCTAACGGGTGTCTCCTACGAGCAGTACTTC	CASSLTGVSYEQYF
TRBV27	.	TRBJ1-1	TRBD1	TGTGCCAGCAGTTTAGGCAGGGGGTATTCGAACAGGTCGAACACTGAAGCTTTCTTT	CASSLGRGYSNRSNTEAFF
TRBV29-1	.	TRBJ2-6	.	TGCAGCGTATCACAGGGTAGCTCTGGGGCCAACGTCCTGACTTTC	CSVSQGSSGANVLTF
TRBV27	.	TRBJ1-1	TRBD1	TGTGCCAGCAGTTCAGCACAGGGGACTGAAGCTTTCTTT	CASSSAQGTEAFF